The 25 T cell receptor beta chains reported below all come from one sample, sequenced in a study of T cell responses to AZD1222 COVID-19 vaccine. Profiling relied on immunoSEQ multiplex PCR, and the TCRdb table lists in-frame clones only, not all of them. The repertoire consists of approximately 84,000 clones, with roughly nine tenths occurring once and the leading ten covering more than 2%. The sample here was peripheral blood, taken 28 days after the second AZD1222 dose. These receptors all come from an adult who received the AZD1222 COVID-19 vaccine.

V is TRBV6-5 and J is TRBJ2-7; 7 bases are a match to TRBD2. V lost 6 bases, J lost 0 bases, and 8 bases stayed unmatched. Per germline, CDR1 MNHEY and CDR2 SVGAGI. The CDR3 runs to 15 residues. This CDR3 reads CASRAGLSSSYEQYF. The DNA of the CDR3 is TGTGCCAGCAGAGCGGGACTTTCGAGCTCCTACGAGCAGTACTTC.

V usage is TRBV29-1 and J usage is TRBJ2-1; perhaps D is TRBD1 or TRBD2 (5 bases each). The germline V gene encodes CDR1 SQVTM and CDR2 ANQGSEA. The CDR3 covers 14 residues. V lost 4 bases and J 6 bases, leaving 16 bases between the germline ends. In DNA, the CDR3 is TGCAGCGTTGTGGGCGATCCGGGACCCAATGAGCAGTTCTTC. It specifies CSVVGDPGPNEQFF.

This chain uses TRBV5-1 with TRBJ2-1; TRBD1 matches 9 bases. CDR3 size: 16 residues. CDR1 is SGHRS and CDR2 is YFSETQ in the germline V gene. V was pared by 7 bases and J by 0 bases, with 8 bases of the junction left unmatched. CDR3 sequence reads: CASGTGSLSSYNEQFF. As DNA, the CDR3 is TGCGCCAGCGGGACAGGGTCCTTAAGCTCCTACAATGAGCAGTTCTTC.

The chain carries TRBV10-3 and TRBJ1-1, with 10 bases fitting TRBD1. Trimming took 2 bases from V and 8 from J; bases not matched to a gene: 8. The CDR3 extends over 15 amino acids. Germline V CDR1 and CDR2: ENHRY, SYGVKD. The CDR3 sequence is CAISERTGGEAEAFF. In DNA form, the CDR3 reads TGTGCCATCAGTGAGCGGACAGGGGGAGAAGCCGAAGCTTTCTTT.

This chain links TRBV6-5 with TRBJ2-7, with 7 bases lining up with TRBD2. V lost 6 bases to trimming and J lost 0 bases; unmatched junction nucleotides: 2. Germline CDR1 and CDR2: MNHEY and SVGAGI. The CDR3 has 13 amino acids. CDR3 protein: CASRVAGSYEQYF. The CDR3 coding sequence is TGTGCCAGCAGAGTAGCGGGCTCCTACGAGCAGTACTTC.

This rearrangement joins TRBV6-6 to TRBJ2-1; TRBD1 might be the D (6 bases). The CDR3 length is 16 residues. V gave up 4 bases and J gave up 8 bases, with 21 bases separating them. The V gene's germline CDR1 is MNHNY and CDR2 SVGAGI (reference sequence). The CDR3 sequence: CASSSPRDSPGDEQFF. The CDR3 bases are TGTGCCAGCAGTTCTCCCCGAGACTCCCCAGGGGATGAGCAGTTCTTC.

The chain uses TRBV9 and TRBJ1-4; D possibly corresponds to TRBD1 (5 bases). The CDR3 is 14 residues long. V gave up 2 bases and J gave up 8 bases, with 13 bases separating them. CDR1 and CDR2 (germline): SGDLS, YYNGEE. The CDR3 DNA is TGTGCCAGCAGCGTGGGCGGGGCCAGAGAAAAACTGTTTTTT. Translating it yields CASSVGGAREKLFF.

The chain has TRBV6-5 and TRBJ1-1; 7 bases match TRBD1. The CDR3 length is 15 residues. J lost 6 bases, V lost 0 bases, and 7 bases had no gene match. Germline V gene data show CDR1 as MNHEY and CDR2 as SVGAGI. The CDR3 DNA reads as TGTGCCAGCAGTTACTCCGCCAACAGGGGCCCTGAAGCTTTCTTT. Protein sequence: CASSYSANRGPEAFF.

This chain links TRBV6-2 or TRBV6-3 with TRBJ2-5; D gene ambiguous. The V end lost 0 bases, the J end lost 2 bases, and 7 bases lay between the germline ends. The CDR3 is 14 amino acids. Per the germline V gene, CDR1 is MNHEY and CDR2 is SVGEGT. The CDR3 DNA is TGTGCCAGCAGTTACTCGAACTTTCAAGAGACCCAGTACTTC. Protein product: CASSYSNFQETQYF.

The V call is TRBV4-2, the J call TRBJ2-1; 8 bases fit TRBD2. The germline V gene encodes CDR1 LGHNA and CDR2 YNFKEQ. The CDR3 length is 17 residues. With 0 bases clipped from V and 1 base from J, the junction kept 5 bases outside the gene matches. This CDR3 reads CASSQDRRGGSYNEQFF. The CDR3 nucleotides are TGTGCCAGCAGCCAAGATCGGCGCGGGGGGTCCTACAATGAGCAGTTCTTC.

V gene TRBV11-2 combines with J gene TRBJ2-7; TRBD2 matches 8 bases. With V trimmed by 5 bases and J by 7 bases, 13 bases remained unmatched. CDR3 length equals 15 residues. In germline, CDR1 is SGHAT, CDR2 FQNNGV. The CDR3 sequence: CASSPSGPDLGEQYF. The DNA for the CDR3 is TGTGCCAGCAGCCCTAGCGGGCCGGACCTTGGAGAGCAGTACTTC.

The chain uses TRBV6-4 and TRBJ2-3, with 11 positions matching TRBD2. Germline lookup yields CDR1 MRHNA and CDR2 SNTAGT. The trim removed 0 bases at V and 6 bases at J, leaving 5 bases unmatched. The CDR3 length is 16 residues. The DNA for the CDR3 is TGTGCCAGCAGTGACTCGACTAGCGGGACAGTCGATACGCAGTATTTT. It yields the protein CASSDSTSGTVDTQYF.

This chain joins TRBV30 and TRBJ1-5, with D hard to call. The CDR3 is 13 amino acids. The V gene lost 0 bases and the J gene lost 3 bases, with 6 bases spanning the gap. The V gene's germline CDR1 is GTSNPN and CDR2 SVGIG (reference sequence). The DNA of the CDR3 is TGTGCCTGGAGTGTACTTAACAATCAGCCCCAGCATTTT. Protein product: CAWSVLNNQPQHF.

The rearrangement links TRBV4-3 to TRBJ2-2; D uncertain. Trimming took 1 base from V and 5 from J, leaving 11 bases between them. The CDR3 is made up of 15 amino acids. From germline, CDR1 is LGHNA and CDR2 YSLEER. CDR3 sequence reads: CASSQVDGATGELFF. The DNA of the CDR3 is TGCGCCAGCAGCCAAGTCGACGGTGCAACCGGGGAGCTGTTTTTT.

The chain employs TRBV6-2 or TRBV6-3 and TRBJ2-3; D is perhaps TRBD1 (5 bases). Trimming left V 2 bases short and J 1 base short, with 10 bases between. The CDR3 covers 15 residues. Germline CDR1 MNHEY, CDR2 SVGEGT. The DNA of the CDR3 is TGTGCCAGCAGTTACGACATAGGGGGCACAGATACGCAGTATTTT. Translated: CASSYDIGGTDTQYF.

The chain employs TRBV6-9 and TRBJ2-5; D not certain. The V end was cut by 6 bases, the J end by 5 bases, with 13 bases between. Per germline, CDR1 MNHGY and CDR2 SVAAGI. This CDR3 region has 13 residues. CDR3 coding DNA: TGTGCCAGCAGGCTGGGCCTTAAGGAGACCCAGTACTTC. Amino acid sequence: CASRLGLKETQYF.

This rearrangement joins TRBV5-4 to TRBJ2-7; 10 positions agree with TRBD1. CDR1 is SGHNT and CDR2 is YYREEE in the germline V gene (reference sequence). This CDR3 comprises 15 residues. After removal of 3 bases from V and 2 bases from J, the junction contained 5 bases not matched to a gene. DNA of the CDR3: TGTGCCAGCAGCTGGGGACAGGGGACAACCTACGAGCAGTACTTC. This codes for CASSWGQGTTYEQYF.

This chain connects TRBV5-6 to TRBJ2-1, with D perhaps assigned TRBD1 or TRBD2 (5 bases each). The V and J ends lost 4 bases and 10 bases respectively, with 18 bases between them. Per the germline V gene, CDR1 is SGHDT and CDR2 is YYEEEE. This CDR3 region has 14 residues. The DNA for the CDR3 is TGTGCCAGCAGCCCCGGAGAGGGGATGGGAGAGCAGTTCTTC. The encoded protein is CASSPGEGMGEQFF.

The table lists this clone with a count of one. The chain has TRBV19 and TRBJ1-1; D gene ambiguous. Trimming took off 2 bases at V and 4 bases at J, with 11 bases between the two ends. Germline V gene data show CDR1 as LNHDA and CDR2 as SQIVND (reference sequence). The CDR3 contains 14 residues. In DNA, the CDR3 is TGTGCCAGTAGTATACCCCGCGGCCTCACTGAAGCTTTCTTT. Translating gives CASSIPRGLTEAFF.

V and J are TRBV7-9 and TRBJ2-3; 9 bases agree with TRBD2. Germline V gene lookup returns CDR1 SEHNR and CDR2 FQNEAQ (reference sequence). This CDR3 comprises 19 residues. Trimming removed 6 bases from V and 1 base from J; junction bases left unmatched: 17. CDR3 in DNA: TGTGCCAGCAGACCGGCGGGGTCTAGCGGGAATCAAGGCACAGATACGCAGTATTTT. Translation gives CASRPAGSSGNQGTDTQYF.

The chain combines TRBV5-6 with TRBJ1-1; the D is unclear. Germline CDR1 reads SGHDT; CDR2 reads YYEEEE. CDR3 size: 11 residues. The V end was cut by 0 bases, the J end by 4 bases, with 1 base between. The CDR3 nucleotides read TGTGCCAGCAGCTTGGGCACTGAAGCTTTCTTT. The encoded protein is CASSLGTEAFF.

The CDR3 DNA reads as TGTGCCAGCAGCCCAGATTTTACAGTATACAATGAGCAGTTCTTC. This encodes CASSPDFTVYNEQFF. The V gene is TRBV11-3, the J gene TRBJ2-1; no reliable D call. From germline, CDR1 is SGHNT and CDR2 YENEEA. The CDR3 totals 15 residues. V gave up 5 bases and J gave up 4 bases, with 15 bases separating them.

The chain links TRBV3-1 (or the pseudogene TRBV3-2) to TRBJ2-3; D may be TRBD2 (6 bases). The V and J ends lost 3 bases and 4 bases respectively, with 14 bases between them. The germline CDR1 and CDR2 sequences are LGHDT and YNNKEL (reference sequence). This CDR3 is 15 amino acids long. CDR3 sequence reads: CASSQPSEGADTQYF. The CDR3 nucleotides are TGTGCCAGCAGCCAGCCTAGCGAAGGGGCAGATACGCAGTATTTT.

CDR3 protein: CASSEWTANTDTQYF. The CDR3 DNA reads as TGTGCCAGCAGTGAATGGACAGCAAACACAGATACGCAGTATTTT. The V call is TRBV6-1, the J call TRBJ2-3; weak D call: TRBD1 (6 bases). The V gene lost 2 bases and the J gene lost 2 bases, with 11 bases spanning the gap. The germline V gene has CDR1 MNHNS and CDR2 SASEGT. There are 15 residues in the CDR3.

The V gene is TRBV27, the J gene TRBJ1-3, with unresolved D. Germline assignment: CDR1 MNHEY and CDR2 SMNVEV (reference sequence). V was shortened by 3 bases and J by 2 bases, with 11 bases between the two germline ends. The CDR3 consists of 15 residues. CDR3 nucleotides: TGTGCCAGCAGTTTGGAGGGTACCCCTGGAAACACCATATATTTT. It yields the protein CASSLEGTPGNTIYF.